These 10 T cell receptor beta chains were sequenced from one sample in a study of low-dose radiotherapy and immunotherapy resistance in tumors (dated by TCRdb to the early 2020s). Sequenced using an Illumina HiSeq 2500. First-strand cDNA was synthesized using Superscript III and a set of TRAV- and TRBV-specific primers, so that both TCRalpha and TCRbeta chains were covered. A roughly 18-cycle PCR with Phusion amplified the TCRs, pairing a constant-region primer with the adapter that was attached to the V primers. Clones were called with MiXCR by TCRdb after fastp trimmed the public reads at Q25, and only in-frame beta chains were retained. For every CDR3 protein sequence, its rows merge into one entry that carries the most common genes and DNA. The sample table lists about 58,000 distinct CDR3 sequences, about a quarter of them with a count of one. Approximately 7.2% of the sample is held by the ten biggest clonotypes.

This specimen's time point label, interpreted: after trial treatment. The treatment or condition label here, explained by the study, means: LDRT plus nivolumab, ipilimumab, low-dose cyclophosphamide and aspirin (RACIN trial). Specimen: PBMCs, collected after low-dose radiotherapy plus immunotherapy. These receptors came from a male donor with prostate cancer.

The chain combines TRBV5-1 with TRBJ2-1, with 7 bases that match TRBD1. The V gene's germline CDR1 is SGHRS and CDR2 YFSETQ. Trimming at V came to 2 bases and at J to 6 bases, leaving 2 bases not matched to a gene. The CDR3 runs 13 residues. This chain's CDR3 is CASSLQGPNEQFF. DNA for the CDR3: TGCGCCAGCAGCTTACAGGGGCCCAATGAGCAGTTCTTC. The whole variable domain, remainder taken from reference TRBV5-1 and TRBJ2-1, is KAGVTQTPRYLIKTRGQQVTLSCSPISGHRSVSWYQQTPGQGLQFLFEYFSETQRNKGNFPGRFSGRQFSNSRSEMNVSTLELGDSALYLCASSLQGPNEQFFGPGTRLTVL.

At least ten counts were recorded for this clonotype. One end of the junction varies from germline; a read error may be responsible. The chain recombines TRBV6-2 or TRBV6-3 with TRBJ2-1; 7 bases agree with TRBD1. The CDR3 runs to 12 residues. Germline V gene data show CDR1 as MNHEY and CDR2 as SVGEGT. CDR3 sequence: CASSKDRLIVYF. The DNA of the CDR3 is TGTGCCAGCAGTAAGGACAGGCTAATTGTTTACTTC.

This clonotype was observed many times. This chain connects TRBV6-2 or TRBV6-3 to TRBJ2-3; D is ambiguous. This CDR3 contains 11 residues. V was clipped by 0 bases and J by 7 bases, with 2 bases between them. CDR1 is MNHEY and CDR2 is SVGEGT in the germline V gene. CDR3 loop: CASSYSYTQYF. Written as DNA, the CDR3 is TGTGCCAGCAGTTACTCCTATACGCAGTATTTT.

This clonotype turned up a few times. The gene calls are TRBV3-1 and TRBJ1-1; D remains unclear. The CDR3 spans 15 residues. Germline V gene lookup returns CDR1 LGHDT and CDR2 YNNKEL (reference sequence). Between the trimmed V and J ends, which lost 5 bases and 4 bases, there was a span of 17 bases. CDR3 bases: TGTGCCAGCAGCTTACGTATGGGCGGCGTCACTGAAGCTTTCTTT. It codes for CASSLRMGGVTEAFF.

The V gene is TRBV29-1, the J gene TRBJ1-2; perhaps TRBD1 as D (5 bases). Per germline, CDR1 SQVTM and CDR2 ANQGSEA. With 4 bases removed from V and 6 bases from J, the gap between germline ends came to 12 bases. The CDR3 runs 12 residues. CDR3 sequence: CSVVGGADGYTF. The CDR3 DNA sequence: TGCAGCGTTGTAGGAGGGGCGGATGGCTACACCTTC.

This clonotype was found many times. CDR3 residues: CASSPYEDEKLFF. The DNA for the CDR3 is TGTGCCAGCTCACCGTACGAGGATGAAAAACTGTTTTTT. V usage is TRBV18 and J usage is TRBJ1-4; D gene unclear. V was trimmed by 3 bases and J by 6 bases, leaving 8 bases between them. CDR1 is KGHSH, CDR2 LQKENI, per germline. The CDR3 has 13 amino acids. The entire variable domain, with the rest obtained from reference TRBV18 and TRBJ1-4, is as follows: NAGVMQNPRHLVRRRGQEARLRCSPMKGHSHVYWYRQLPEEGLKFMVYLQKENIIDESGMPKERFSAEFPKEGPSILRIQQVVRGDSAAYFCASSPYEDEKLFFGSGTQLSVL.

This clonotype was seen ten or more times. The J gene is TRBJ2-1, the V gene TRBV7-9; 7 bases match TRBD2. Per germline, CDR1 SEHNR and CDR2 FQNEAQ (reference sequence). With V trimmed by 3 bases and J by 3 bases, 5 bases remained unmatched. The CDR3 loop spans 15 amino acids. The CDR3 here is CASSFPAGRYNEQFF. The DNA for the CDR3 is TGTGCCAGCAGCTTTCCAGCGGGGCGCTACAATGAGCAGTTCTTC.

This clonotype was picked up many times. V and J are TRBV6-2 or TRBV6-3 and TRBJ2-7; D call uncertain. CDR1 is MNHEY, CDR2 SVGEGT, per germline. The ends were cut back, 2 bases at V and 0 bases at J, with 11 bases in the middle. The CDR3 has 15 residues. CDR3 in amino acids: CASSYDFQSSYEQYF. The DNA of the CDR3 is TGTGCCAGCAGTTACGACTTTCAAAGCTCCTACGAGCAGTACTTC.

This clonotype was recorded at least ten times. The genes are TRBV13 and TRBJ2-6; possibly TRBD1 for D (6 bases). The CDR3 is 18 amino acids. Germline CDR1 reads PRHDT; CDR2 reads FYEKMQ (reference sequence). V lost 5 bases and J 0 bases, leaving 17 bases between the germline ends. This chain's CDR3 is CASSPSQGSLSGANVLTF. The CDR3 coding sequence is TGTGCCAGCAGCCCTTCACAGGGCTCCCTCTCTGGGGCCAACGTCCTGACTTTC.

Ten or more counts support this clonotype. Here the CDR3 DNA reads TGTGCCAGCAGTAGAGGACGGGATAGCAATCAGCCCCAGCATTTT. Translated, it gives CASSRGRDSNQPQHF. This sequence joins TRBV12-3 or TRBV12-4 and TRBJ1-5, with unresolved D. This CDR3 contains 15 residues. Trimming took 5 bases from V and 0 from J, leaving 11 bases between them.